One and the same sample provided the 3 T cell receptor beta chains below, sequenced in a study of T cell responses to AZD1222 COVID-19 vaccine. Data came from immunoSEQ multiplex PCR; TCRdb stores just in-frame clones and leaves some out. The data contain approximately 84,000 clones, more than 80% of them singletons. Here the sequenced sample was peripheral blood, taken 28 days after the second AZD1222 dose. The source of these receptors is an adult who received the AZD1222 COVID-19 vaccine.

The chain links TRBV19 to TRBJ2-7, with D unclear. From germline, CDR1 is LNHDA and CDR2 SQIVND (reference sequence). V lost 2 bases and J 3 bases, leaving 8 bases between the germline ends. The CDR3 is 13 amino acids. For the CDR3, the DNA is TGTGCCAGTAGTATATCCATCCGCTACGAGCAGTACTTC. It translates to CASSISIRYEQYF.

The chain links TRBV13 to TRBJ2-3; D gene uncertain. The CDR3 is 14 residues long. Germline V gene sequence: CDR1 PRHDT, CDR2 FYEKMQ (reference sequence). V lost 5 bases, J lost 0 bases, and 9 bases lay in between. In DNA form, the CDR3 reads TGTGCCAGCAGCCTGGAGAGGAGCACAGATACGCAGTATTTT. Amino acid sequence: CASSLERSTDTQYF.

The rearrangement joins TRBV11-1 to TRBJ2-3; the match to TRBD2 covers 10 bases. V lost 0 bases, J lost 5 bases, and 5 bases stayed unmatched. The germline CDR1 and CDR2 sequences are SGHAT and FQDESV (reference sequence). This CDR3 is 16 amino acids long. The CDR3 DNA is TGTGCCAGCAGCTTAGCGCTAGCGGGAGTAGGAGATACGCAGTATTTT. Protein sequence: CASSLALAGVGDTQYF.